A selection of T cell receptor beta chains follows, all from one sample in a study of T cells after yellow fever vaccination. TCRdb independently ran MiXCR on the 5' RACE reads; one entry per CDR3 protein. The sample has 250,000 to 300,000 distinct CDR3 sequences; 5.2% are singletons. Sample: CD4+ T cells sorted from PBMCs, taken on the day of the yellow fever booster vaccination. The receptors stem from a man between 18 and 29 years old who received the YFV17D yellow fever vaccine. CDR3s include the opening cysteine and the closing phenylalanine or tryptophan. The D gene is left open where the match is weak. Rows may omit the clone size; those that give it use once, few, many or a size class.

v_call	d_call	clone_size	j_call	cdr3_nt	cdr3_aa
TRBV7-8	.	many	TRBJ2-6	TGTGCCAGCAACCCGACCTCTGGGGCCAACGTCCTGACTTTC	CASNPTSGANVLTF
TRBV7-2	TRBD2	.	TRBJ2-4	TGTGCCAGCAGCTTAGCCCGGGCTAGCGGGGGGGTGACTTCTGAAGCCAAAAACATTCAGTACTTC	CASSLARASGGVTSEAKNIQYF
TRBV24-1	.	many	TRBJ1-4	TGTGCCACCAGTGACCCGGGGACCGCGGGAAATGAAAAACTGTTTTTT	CATSDPGTAGNEKLFF
TRBV15	.	many	TRBJ1-2	TGTGCCACCAGCAGAGCCGGGACCCCCGGGAATGGCTACACCTTC	CATSRAGTPGNGYTF
TRBV28	TRBD1	once	TRBJ1-6	TGTGCCAGCAGGATGCGACAGGGGGCGCGTTCACCCCTCCACTTT	CASRMRQGARSPLHF
TRBV2	.	many	TRBJ1-1	TGTGCCAGCAGTGAAGAGGAAGGGAATGGGAACACTGAAGCTTTCTTT	CASSEEEGNGNTEAFF
TRBV15	.	.	TRBJ1-6	TGTGCCACCAGCAGAGAAAATTCACCCCTCCACTTT	CATSRENSPLHF
TRBV20-1	TRBD1	many	TRBJ2-3	TGCAGTGCCGTCGCGGACAGGGGCGGCACAGATACGCAGTATTTT	CSAVADRGGTDTQYF
TRBV20-1	.	few	TRBJ1-1	TGCAGTGCTCCGTATGCAGGGGACACTGAAGCTTTCTTT	CSAPYAGDTEAFF
TRBV7-2	.	many	TRBJ2-2	TGTGCCAGCAGCTTAGGGGCTCCAGGGAGCTCGAACACCGGGGAGCTGTTTTTT	CASSLGAPGSSNTGELFF
TRBV24-1	TRBD1	.	TRBJ2-5	TGTGCCACCAGTCTCCAGGGGGAAGAGACCCAGTACTTC	CATSLQGEETQYF
TRBV30	.	many	TRBJ1-1	TGTGCCTGGAGTGTACTTAAGTGGGTGAACACTGAAGCTTTCTTT	CAWSVLKWVNTEAFF
TRBV20-1	.	few	TRBJ2-3	TGCAGTGCTAGAAGACCTTTAGGGAGCACAGATACGCAGTATTTT	CSARRPLGSTDTQYF
TRBV7-2	.	many	TRBJ2-3	TGTGCCAGCAGCTTCGGGGGAGGAGATACGCAGTATTTT	CASSFGGGDTQYF
TRBV6-6	.	few	TRBJ2-4	TGTGCCAGCAGCCATACAGGTTCTGAAGCCAAAAACATTCAGTACTTC	CASSHTGSEAKNIQYF
TRBV5-6	TRBD1	many	TRBJ1-2	TGTGCCAGCAGCCCACTCCACGGGACAGGGGCATCTCAGGACTATGGCTACACCTTC	CASSPLHGTGASQDYGYTF
TRBV3-1	TRBD2	many	TRBJ2-5	TGTGCCAGCAGCCTTGGCGGGTGGACTAGCGGGCGTGAACAAGAGACCCAGTACTTC	CASSLGGWTSGREQETQYF
TRBV5-1	.	many	TRBJ2-3	TGCGCCTCCAAGGGTGGCTCAGGCACAGATACGCAGTATTTT	CASKGGSGTDTQYF
TRBV5-1	.	many	TRBJ2-3	TGCGCCAGCAGCTTGACGCTAGCAGATACGCAGTATTTT	CASSLTLADTQYF
TRBV7-3	TRBD2	many	TRBJ2-2	TGTGCCAGCAGCAAAAGGGCGGGGGAAACCGGGGAGCTGTTTTTT	CASSKRAGETGELFF
TRBV2	.	few	TRBJ1-1	TGTGCCAGCAGTGAAACCTGGGGGGGTGGAGCTTTCTTT	CASSETWGGGAFF
TRBV11-2	.	few	TRBJ2-3	TGTGCCAGCAGCTTAGATCTCAGGGTAGATACGCAGTATTTT	CASSLDLRVDTQYF
TRBV6-5	.	.	TRBJ1-5	TGTGCCAGCAGTTACTCGTGGGGGGGGAATCAGCCCCAGCATTTT	CASSYSWGGNQPQHF
TRBV3-1	.	many	TRBJ2-3	TGTGCCAGCAGCCAAGGATCAGGCTCCATCCCCACAGATACGCAGTATTTT	CASSQGSGSIPTDTQYF
TRBV3-1	.	few	TRBJ2-5	TGTGCCAGCAACGGGCCAGTCCAAGAGACCCAGTACTTC	CASNGPVQETQYF
TRBV27	TRBD1	few	TRBJ1-1	TGTGCCAGCAGTTCATGGACAGGAATCGAAGCTTTCTTT	CASSSWTGIEAFF
TRBV6-5	.	.	TRBJ1-2	TGTGCCAGCAGTTACTTCTTTGGGGGAGGCTACACCTTC	CASSYFFGGGYTF
TRBV27	.	few	TRBJ1-4	TGTGCCAGCAGTTCTGGGCAGGGCCGGGGAAAACTGTTTTTT	CASSSGQGRGKLFF
TRBV5-6	.	.	TRBJ2-7	TGTGCCAGCAGCTTCATGACCTACGAGCAGTACTTC	CASSFMTYEQYF
TRBV5-1	.	few	TRBJ2-3	TGCGCCAGCAGCCCATACGGGGGGCGGACAGATACGCAGTATTTT	CASSPYGGRTDTQYF
TRBV9	TRBD2	.	TRBJ2-3	TGTGCCAGCAACCCTAGCGGGGGGCCTAGCACAGATACGCAGTATTTT	CASNPSGGPSTDTQYF
TRBV6-5	.	.	TRBJ1-6	TGTGCCAGCAGGCTTTCTGACAGGCTCCACTTT	CASRLSDRLHF
TRBV11-2	TRBD1	.	TRBJ1-1	TGTGCCAGCAGCCCAGACAGGGTACAAGCTTTCTTT	CASSPDRVQAFF